A single sample gave rise to the 28 T cell receptor beta chains below, sequenced in a study of blood T cell repertoires in COVID-19. The protocol was immunoSEQ multiplex PCR, while the TCRdb copy is restricted to in-frame clones and leaves out a portion. Among approximately 210,000 clones listed, 84% were seen once. Sequencing was done on a sample of peripheral blood. The receptors derive from an older woman with active or convalescent COVID-19.

The rearrangement joins TRBV6-5 to TRBJ1-2; D unresolved. Germline-derived CDR1 and CDR2 are MNHEY and SVGAGI. This CDR3 is built from 13 residues. V dropped 8 bases and J dropped 1 base, with 11 bases sitting between them. The CDR3 reads CASLGSINYGYTF. CDR3 nucleotides: TGTGCCAGCCTCGGGTCCATTAACTATGGCTACACCTTC.

This clone appeared once. The V gene is TRBV7-3, the J gene TRBJ1-6, with D maybe TRBD1 (5 bases). Trimming took 2 bases from V and 9 from J, leaving 14 bases between them. The CDR3 length is 15 residues. Germline V gives CDR1 SGHTA, CDR2 FQGTGA. CDR3 in amino acids: CASSLGARNSSPLHF. The CDR3 nucleotides read TGTGCCAGCAGCTTAGGGGCGCGGAATAGTTCACCCCTCCACTTT.

The chain uses TRBV25-1 and TRBJ2-2; tentatively, D is TRBD2 (6 bases). CDR1 is MGHDK, CDR2 SYGVNS, per germline. V dropped 2 bases and J dropped 8 bases, with 15 bases sitting between them. This CDR3 is built from 15 residues. The CDR3 DNA sequence: TGTGCCAGCAGTGAACGGGGCCTGGGGGGTGGGGAGCTGTTTTTT. Protein product: CASSERGLGGGELFF.

The chain combines TRBV4-2 with TRBJ2-7, with D possibly matching TRBD1 (5 bases). The CDR3 runs 12 residues. Germline V gene data show CDR1 as LGHNA and CDR2 as YNFKEQ. V gave up 5 bases and J gave up 3 bases, with 8 bases separating them. Written as DNA, the CDR3 is TGTGCCAGCAGCTATCAGGGCTACGAGCAGTACTTC. It yields the protein CASSYQGYEQYF.

The chain couples TRBV21-1 to TRBJ2-7; the D segment call TRBD2 is taken from the table without a DNA check. TRBV21-1 counts as a pseudogene. The CDR3 loop spans 16 amino acids. The CDR3 spells CASSQPHGGPSYEQYF. CDR3 coding DNA: TGTGCCAGCAGCCAGCCTCACGGAGGGCCCTCCTACGAGCAGTACTTC.

The V call is TRBV11-2, the J call TRBJ2-1; 12 bases map to TRBD2. CDR3 length equals 14 residues. V was clipped by 5 bases and J by 9 bases; unmatched bases: 5. Germline CDR1 and CDR2: SGHAT and FQNNGV. This chain's CDR3 is CASSPGLAGFEQFF. CDR3 bases: TGTGCCAGCAGCCCAGGACTAGCGGGATTTGAGCAGTTCTTC.

CDR3 loop: CASSLTGLDQETQYF. CDR3 coding DNA: TGCGCCAGCAGCTTGACAGGGTTGGACCAAGAGACCCAGTACTTC. V is TRBV5-1 and J is TRBJ2-5; D is possibly TRBD1 (6 bases). V gave up 1 base and J gave up 0 bases, with 10 bases separating them. Germline V CDR1 and CDR2: SGHRS, YFSETQ. The CDR3 is made up of 15 amino acids.

This chain links TRBV7-3 with TRBJ1-6, with D tentatively TRBD1 (6 bases). Germline V gives CDR1 SGHTA, CDR2 FQGTGA. V gave up 4 bases and J gave up 7 bases, with 11 bases separating them. The CDR3 covers 14 residues. This chain's CDR3 is CASSSSGVNSPLHF. CDR3 sequence (DNA): TGTGCCAGCAGCTCCTCAGGGGTAAATTCACCCCTCCACTTT. Full variable domain (missing parts from reference TRBV7-3 and TRBJ1-6): GAGVSQTPSNKVTEKGKYVELRCDPISGHTALYWYRQSLGQGPEFLIYFQGTGAADDSGLPNDRFFAVRPEGSVSTLKIQRTERGDSAVYLCASSSSGVNSPLHFGNGTRLTVT.

This sequence joins TRBV5-3 and TRBJ1-1, with TRBD1 as a possible D gene (5 bases). TRBV5-3 is assigned to the ORF class and has an uncertain function. V shed 2 bases and J shed 0 bases, with 20 bases lying between them. The CDR3 has 18 amino acids. CDR3 sequence reads: CARSFPPSVDRMNTEAFF. DNA for the CDR3: TGTGCCAGAAGCTTCCCCCCTTCGGTAGACAGAATGAACACTGAAGCTTTCTTT.

This clone was detected only a few times. The rearrangement uses TRBV29-1 and TRBJ1-1, with 9 bases fitting TRBD1. CDR1 and CDR2 (germline): SQVTM, ANQGSEA. V was pared by 6 bases and J by 2 bases, with 22 bases of the junction left unmatched. The CDR3 contains 19 residues. The CDR3 loop is CSVAGQGPTRLLQNTEAFF. The CDR3 DNA sequence: TGCAGCGTAGCGGGACAGGGACCCACACGGCTTTTACAAAACACTGAAGCTTTCTTT.

The rearrangement joins TRBV27 to TRBJ1-1, with D tentatively TRBD1 (5 bases). V was cut by 2 bases and J by 9 bases, with 10 bases left in between. There are 12 residues in the CDR3. Germline CDR1 and CDR2: MNHEY and SMNVEV (reference sequence). CDR3: CASSLGQGKAFF. CDR3 nucleotide sequence: TGTGCCAGCAGTTTAGGGCAGGGTAAAGCTTTCTTT.

The chain has TRBV6-5 and TRBJ1-2, with D perhaps matching TRBD1 (5 bases). The CDR3 runs 13 residues. Germline lookup yields CDR1 MNHEY and CDR2 SVGAGI. V was shortened by 6 bases and J by 6 bases, with 14 bases between the two germline ends. In nucleotides, the CDR3 is TGTGCCAGCAGCCCCGGGGGATTCGATGGCTACACCTTC. Residues: CASSPGGFDGYTF.

The chain has TRBV2 and TRBJ1-5; maybe TRBD1 (6 bases). CDR1 SNHLY and CDR2 FYNNEI come from the germline V gene. V gave up 1 base and J gave up 6 bases, with 16 bases separating them. The CDR3 covers 16 residues. CDR3 DNA sequence: TGTGCCAGCAGTGAAGATGGCCCAGGGGTTGCTCAGCCCCAGCATTTT. It codes for CASSEDGPGVAQPQHF.

The chain joins TRBV6-5 to TRBJ2-1; 8 bases map to TRBD2. This CDR3 is 15 amino acids long. Germline V CDR1 and CDR2: MNHEY, SVGAGI. V was clipped by 2 bases and J by 4 bases; unmatched bases: 4. The CDR3 DNA sequence: TGTGCCAGCAGTTACGCGGGAGGAATTTACAATGAGCAGTTCTTC. Translation gives CASSYAGGIYNEQFF.

V usage is TRBV18 and J usage is TRBJ2-2; weak D call: TRBD1 (6 bases). Germline assignment: CDR1 KGHSH and CDR2 LQKENI. The CDR3 is 16 amino acids. V was cut by 1 base and J by 1 base, with 10 bases left in between. The CDR3 loop is CASSPLTGGNTGELFF. The CDR3 DNA reads as TGTGCCAGCTCACCACTGACAGGTGGGAACACCGGGGAGCTGTTTTTT.

J is TRBJ2-7 and V is TRBV28; 8 bases are a match to TRBD1. The CDR3 extends over 16 amino acids. V was pared by 8 bases and J by 3 bases, with 15 bases of the junction left unmatched. Per the germline V gene, CDR1 is MDHEN and CDR2 is SYDVKM. CDR3 protein: CASFDRGIGLSYEQYF. CDR3 nucleotide sequence: TGTGCCAGCTTTGACAGGGGAATAGGTTTGAGCTACGAGCAGTACTTC.

DNA of the CDR3: TGTGCCAGCAGCCACCGATTCCCCAGGGCTGGGGCCAACGTCCTGACTTTC. It yields the protein CASSHRFPRAGANVLTF. The V gene is TRBV3-1 (or the pseudogene TRBV3-2), the J gene TRBJ2-6, with TRBD1 as a possible D gene (5 bases). The CDR3 runs to 17 residues. V gave up 3 bases and J gave up 2 bases, with 14 bases separating them. The germline V gene encodes CDR1 LGHDT and CDR2 YNNKEL (reference sequence).

The V and J genes are TRBV18 and TRBJ2-5, with 7 bases matching TRBD1. Germline trimming cut 4 bases from V and 2 bases from J; bases unmatched to any gene: 1. The CDR3 is 13 residues long. Per germline, CDR1 KGHSH and CDR2 LQKENI. CDR3 nucleotide sequence: TGTGCCAGCTCACTGGGACAGCAAGAGACCCAGTACTTC. It codes for CASSLGQQETQYF.

J is TRBJ2-1 and V is TRBV2; 8 bases align to TRBD2. The length of the CDR3 is 18 residues. Trimming at V came to 1 base and at J to 7 bases, leaving 15 bases not matched to a gene. Germline values: CDR1 SNHLY, CDR2 FYNNEI. CDR3 DNA: TGTGCCAGCAGTGAAGATTGGGCTAGCGGGCGGGCCGTTAATGAGCAGTTCTTC. Amino acid sequence: CASSEDWASGRAVNEQFF. Complete variable domain (other parts from reference TRBV2 and TRBJ2-1): EPEVTQTPSHQVTQMGQEVILRCVPISNHLYFYWYRQILGQKVEFLVSFYNNEISEKSEIFDDQFSVERPDGSNFTLKIRSTKLEDSAMYFCASSEDWASGRAVNEQFFGPGTRLTVL.

This clone was detected once. The chain links TRBV13 to TRBJ1-1; D is uncertain. The CDR3 runs 15 residues. V gave up 0 bases and J gave up 5 bases, with 13 bases separating them. Germline V gene data show CDR1 as PRHDT and CDR2 as FYEKMQ (reference sequence). The CDR3 protein is CASSLGRRPRTEAFF. CDR3 in DNA: TGTGCCAGCAGCTTAGGCAGGCGCCCTCGGACTGAAGCTTTCTTT.

This clone was seen only once. The chain recombines TRBV19 with TRBJ2-5; TRBD1 matches at 9 bases. This CDR3 is built from 15 residues. Germline assignment: CDR1 LNHDA and CDR2 SQIVND (reference sequence). Germline trimming cut 9 bases from V and 4 bases from J; bases unmatched to any gene: 12. CDR3 nucleotides: TGTGCCAGCGCGCAGTTGGGACAGGGTTTAGAGACCCAGTACTTC. Its protein product is CASAQLGQGLETQYF.

The chain is built from TRBV7-3 and TRBJ1-2; D is perhaps TRBD1 (6 bases). The CDR3 totals 15 residues. V was pared by 5 bases and J by 1 base, with 14 bases between. CDR1 and CDR2 (germline): SGHTA, FQGTGA. The CDR3 DNA follows: TGTGCCAGCAGCCCAGACAGGTTTAGTAACTATGGCTACACCTTC. Translating it yields CASSPDRFSNYGYTF.

The CDR3: CASSSKRTDTQYF. Written as DNA, the CDR3 is TGTGCCAGTAGTTCCAAGCGCACAGATACGCAGTATTTT. J is TRBJ2-3 and V is TRBV19, with unresolved D. Trimming removed 5 bases at V and 1 base at J, with 7 bases between. Germline V gene lookup returns CDR1 LNHDA and CDR2 SQIVND (reference sequence). The CDR3 is made up of 13 amino acids.

The V call is TRBV11-2, the J call TRBJ2-1, with 9 bases that match TRBD2. Germline CDR1 and CDR2: SGHAT and FQNNGV. The CDR3 is 16 residues long. Trimming took 1 base from V and 4 from J; bases not matched to a gene: 5. The CDR3 sequence: CASSLAPSGTYNEQFF. CDR3 in DNA: TGTGCCAGCAGCTTAGCCCCTAGCGGGACTTACAATGAGCAGTTCTTC. Full variable domain (outside the CDR3, taken from reference TRBV11-2 and TRBJ2-1): EAGVAQSPRYKIIEKRQSVAFWCNPISGHATLYWYQQILGQGPKLLIQFQNNGVVDDSQLPKDRFSAERLKGVDSTLKIQPAKLEDSAVYLCASSLAPSGTYNEQFFGPGTRLTVL.

On this clone itself: Relative to the germline gene, one junction end is altered; a read error may explain this. This chain uses TRBV6-5 with TRBJ2-7; 9 positions agree with TRBD1. Germline V CDR1 and CDR2: MNHEY, SVGAGI. The CDR3 is 11 residues long. Here the CDR3 reads CASSSGTGIFF. CDR3 nucleotides: TGTGCCAGCAGTTCCGGGACAGGGATATTCTTC.

This chain joins TRBV18 and TRBJ2-6; TRBD1 aligns across 7 bases. The CDR3 has 20 residues. V shed 6 bases and J 0 bases; nucleotides not matched to a gene: 17. Germline V gene data show CDR1 as KGHSH and CDR2 as LQKENI. This CDR3 reads CASSPNIGQDRSSGANVLTF. The CDR3 bases are TGTGCCAGCTCTCCTAATATAGGACAGGATAGGAGCTCTGGGGCCAACGTCCTGACTTTC.

The CDR3 bases are TGTGCCACCAGCATCCTACAGGGGGCTGGTGAAGCTTTCTTT. The encoded protein is CATSILQGAGEAFF. This rearrangement joins TRBV15 to TRBJ1-1; TRBD1 agrees at 9 bases. Germline CDR1 LNHNV, CDR2 YYDKDF (reference sequence). This CDR3 has 14 amino acids. The V segment lost 4 bases and the J segment 7 bases; nucleotides outside the gene matches: 7.

The V gene is TRBV28, the J gene TRBJ2-1, with a tentative D call TRBD1 (6 bases). V lost 3 bases, J lost 7 bases, and 19 bases lay in between. The germline gives CDR1 MDHEN, CDR2 SYDVKM. This CDR3 contains 16 residues. CDR3 protein: CASSFPGRGVQNEQFF. In DNA, the CDR3 is TGTGCCAGCAGTTTTCCCGGCAGGGGCGTGCAGAATGAGCAGTTCTTC.